This is a list of T cell receptor beta chains from one sample in a study of cytomegalovirus exposure and HLA in healthy donors. Clones were read by immunoSEQ multiplex PCR, and TCRdb kept only the in-frame ones, dropping some. This table holds roughly 200,000 clones, 77% found once. The sequenced material came from PBMCs. The receptor set was obtained from a woman aged 55-75 years in good health and CMV-seropositive. CDR3s include the opening cysteine and the closing phenylalanine or tryptophan. The D gene is left open where the match is weak. Rows give clone size only sometimes, using once, few, many, or a class for an expanded clone.

clone_size j_call d_call v_call cdr3_aa cdr3_nt
. TRBJ2-1 TRBD1 TRBV7-9 CASSTEDRVEQFF TGTGCCAGCAGCACAGAAGACAGGGTCGAGCAGTTCTTC
. TRBJ1-4 TRBD1 TRBV4-3 CASSQGTGDEKLFF TGCGCCAGCAGCCAAGGGACAGGGGATGAAAAACTGTTTTTT
. TRBJ2-1 . TRBV5-1 CASSPVPGGVNEQFF TGCGCCAGCAGCCCAGTGCCAGGTGGTGTCAATGAGCAGTTCTTC
. TRBJ2-7 . TRBV6-6 CAGTGPGHSEQYF TGTGCCGGCACCGGACCGGGACACTCCGAGCAGTACTTC
. TRBJ2-3 . TRBV29-1 CSVSGKSDGTDTQYF TGCAGCGTGTCAGGCAAGAGTGACGGCACAGATACGCAGTATTTT
. TRBJ2-5 TRBD2 TRBV5-8 CASSTGLAGPQETQYF TGTGCCAGCAGCACGGGCCTAGCGGGGCCCCAAGAGACCCAGTACTTC
. TRBJ2-5 TRBD1 TRBV2 CASRNRGAEETQYF TGTGCCAGCAGGAACAGGGGGGCGGAAGAGACCCAGTACTTC
. TRBJ2-3 . TRBV2 CASSGNGLSTDTQYF TGTGCCAGCAGTGGAAACGGACTTAGCACAGATACGCAGTATTTT
once TRBJ2-5 . TRBV6-1 CASSEGDSGMETQYF TGTGCCAGCAGTGAAGGGGACTCGGGAATGGAGACCCAGTACTTC
. TRBJ2-5 TRBD2 TRBV4-1 CASSLAGVGLETQYF TGCGCCAGCAGCTTAGCGGGAGTTGGTCTGGAGACCCAGTACTTC
. TRBJ2-7 TRBD1 TRBV13 CASSLTPGQGHYEQYF TGTGCCAGCAGCTTAACCCCGGGACAGGGCCACTACGAGCAGTACTTC
. TRBJ1-5 TRBD1 TRBV18 CASSPTGGLTGQPQHF TGTGCCAGCTCACCTACAGGGGGCTTAACGGGCCAGCCCCAGCATTTT
. TRBJ1-6 . TRBV6-1 CATLTGLNSPLHF TGTGCCACCCTAACAGGGTTAAATTCACCCCTCCACTTT
. TRBJ1-5 . TRBV6-1 CASSDQGYQPQHF TGTGCCAGCAGTGATCAGGGGTACCAGCCCCAGCATTTT
once TRBJ2-3 TRBD2 TRBV18 CASSPSGRAGTDTQYF TGTGCCAGCTCTCCCAGCGGGAGGGCCGGCACAGATACGCAGTATTTT
. TRBJ2-7 TRBD2 TRBV2 CASREAGGNSYEQYF TGTGCCAGCCGCGAAGCGGGGGGTAACTCCTACGAGCAGTACTTC
. TRBJ1-1 . TRBV4-1 CASSQGHSTNTEAFF TGCGCCAGCAGCCAAGGGCACAGCACTAACACTGAAGCTTTCTTT
few TRBJ1-2 TRBD1 TRBV14 CASSRAPTGGKLYDGYTF TGTGCCAGCAGCCGCGCCCCCACAGGGGGAAAACTATACGATGGCTACACCTTC
. TRBJ2-3 . TRBV7-3 CASSSQAGSTSTDTQYF TGTGCCAGCAGCTCTCAAGCCGGTAGCACTAGCACAGATACGCAGTATTTT
. TRBJ2-3 . TRBV2 CARSTSIASDTQYF TGTGCCAGGTCAACCAGCATAGCCTCAGATACGCAGTATTTT
few TRBJ1-6 . TRBV5-6 CASSSQGSSPLHF TGTGCCAGCAGCTCGCAGGGGTCTTCACCCCTCCACTTT
. TRBJ2-1 TRBD2 TRBV9 CASSVSGGLGYNEQFF TGTGCCAGCAGCGTAAGCGGGGGGCTGGGTTACAATGAGCAGTTCTTC
. TRBJ2-3 TRBD2 TRBV19 CASRSKLAGGLPSTDTQYF TGTGCCAGTAGAAGCAAACTAGCGGGGGGGCTTCCTAGCACAGATACGCAGTATTTT
few TRBJ2-1 TRBD1 TRBV18 CASSPRLPSGTGVYEQFF TGTGCCAGCTCACCACGCTTGCCATCCGGGACAGGGGTATATGAGCAGTTCTTC
. TRBJ1-3 . TRBV10-3 CAISEPRAAGNTIYF TGTGCCATCAGTGAACCCAGGGCGGCCGGAAACACCATATATTTT
. TRBJ2-5 . TRBV27 CASSRDGAGETQYF TGTGCCAGCAGTCGAGATGGGGCTGGAGAGACCCAGTACTTC
. TRBJ1-1 . TRBV5-5 CASSLLEGTEAFF TGTGCCAGCAGCTTACTGGAGGGCACTGAAGCTTTCTTT
. TRBJ2-6 . TRBV7-8 CASSYTRNSGANVLTF TGTGCCAGCAGCTATACGCGAAACTCTGGGGCCAACGTCCTGACTTTC
. TRBJ1-2 TRBD1 TRBV5-6 CASSRTGQGAGGYTF TGTGCCAGCAGCCGTACAGGACAGGGAGCCGGTGGCTACACCTTC
. TRBJ1-2 . TRBV7-9 CASSLERGRGGYTF TGTGCCAGCAGCTTAGAGCGGGGGCGTGGAGGCTACACCTTC
. TRBJ1-2 TRBD1 TRBV5-1 CASSLNPGTGYGYTF TGCGCCAGCAGCTTAAACCCCGGGACAGGGTATGGCTACACCTTC
. TRBJ1-5 TRBD1 TRBV4-2 CASGTGGQPQHF TGTGCCAGCGGGACAGGGGGTCAGCCCCAGCATTTT
. TRBJ1-2 . TRBV29-1 CSVENSYGYTF TGCAGCGTAGAGAACAGCTATGGCTACACCTTC
. TRBJ2-7 TRBD1 TRBV11-2 CASSSSGTGFGEQYF TGTGCCAGCAGCTCCAGCGGGACAGGGTTCGGCGAGCAGTACTTC
. TRBJ1-2 . TRBV27 CASRLIGPGDYGYTF TGTGCCAGCAGACTGATTGGGCCAGGGGACTATGGCTACACCTTC
. TRBJ2-1 TRBD1 TRBV11-3 CASSPRGDSLYNEQFF TGTGCCAGCAGCCCGCGTGGGGACAGCCTCTACAATGAGCAGTTCTTC
. TRBJ2-1 TRBD2 TRBV6-5 CASSPTSGGISEQFF TGTGCCAGCAGTCCCACTAGCGGGGGTATTTCTGAGCAGTTCTTC
. TRBJ1-1 TRBD1 TRBV19 CASNRGLGTEAFF TGTGCCAGCAACAGGGGGCTGGGCACTGAAGCTTTCTTT
. TRBJ2-5 TRBD2 TRBV5-1 CASSVSGTSEETQYF TGCGCCAGCAGCGTCTCCGGGACTAGTGAAGAGACCCAGTACTTC
once TRBJ2-7 TRBD1 TRBV4-1 CASSQGRTGLYEQYF TGCGCCAGCAGCCAAGGTAGGACAGGGTTGTACGAGCAGTACTTC
. TRBJ1-6 . TRBV1 CTSSQPPGSPLHF TGCACCAGCAGCCAACCCCCCGGTTCACCCCTCCACTTT
. TRBJ2-2 TRBD2 TRBV6-1 CAIGLAPTTGELFF TGTGCCATCGGACTAGCCCCAACCACCGGGGAGCTGTTTTTT
. TRBJ1-5 TRBD1 TRBV4-3 CASSQSWDRLGNQPQHF TGCGCCAGCAGCCAATCCTGGGACAGGTTGGGCAATCAGCCCCAGCATTTT
. TRBJ1-5 . TRBV28 CASSRRGAQGPQHF TGTGCCAGCAGTCGTCGGGGGGCTCAGGGGCCCCAGCATTTT
. TRBJ1-5 TRBD1 TRBV28 CASTPGDRGSNQPQHF TGTGCCAGCACCCCCGGGGACAGGGGAAGCAATCAGCCCCAGCATTTT
. TRBJ2-3 . TRBV15 CATSGVGVGKSTDTQYF TGTGCCACCAGCGGGGTCGGGGTGGGGAAAAGCACAGATACGCAGTATTTT
. TRBJ2-2 . TRBV5-1 CASRSDGQNTGELFF TGCGCCAGCAGGTCGGACGGACAGAACACCGGGGAGCTGTTTTTT
few TRBJ2-6 . TRBV7-2 CASSLARYSGANVLTF TGTGCCAGCAGCTTAGCGCGTTACTCTGGGGCCAACGTCCTGACTTTC
once TRBJ2-5 . TRBV7-9 CASSYQGLETQYF TGTGCCAGCAGCTACCAGGGGTTAGAGACCCAGTACTTC
. TRBJ2-7 TRBD2 TRBV5-1 CASSSGLLAESSYEQYF TGCGCCAGCAGCTCGGGGTTGCTAGCGGAGAGCTCCTACGAGCAGTACTTC
. TRBJ2-2 TRBD1 TRBV4-2 CASSQPSKGAANTGELFF TGTGCCAGCAGCCAACCTTCCAAGGGGGCCGCGAACACCGGGGAGCTGTTTTTT
. TRBJ1-3 . TRBV10-3 CAISPEVSTALVSGNTIYF TGTGCCATCAGCCCCGAGGTTTCTACCGCTCTTGTCTCTGGAAACACCATATATTTT